Each of the 28 T cell receptor beta chains below was sequenced from the same sample in a study of neoadjuvant anti-PD-1 for oral cavity cancer. Time point: after neoadjuvant nivolumab, at surgical resection. Produced via immunoSEQ multiplex PCR; TCRdb's table is partial and in-frame only. The table includes roughly 24,000 clones, 25% to 30% detected once. This material consisted of tumor tissue, taken after nivolumab (anti-PD-1) treatment. All receptors derive from a person between 40 and 85 years old with oral cavity squamous cell carcinoma.

The J gene is TRBJ2-3, the V gene TRBV2; D unclear. V lost 11 bases, J lost 3 bases, and 9 bases lay in between. Germline V lookup: CDR1 SNHLY, CDR2 FYNNEI. The CDR3 loop spans 11 amino acids. The DNA of the CDR3 is TGTGCCGACTTGAGAACAGATACGCAGTATTTT. Amino acids: CADLRTDTQYF. The full variable domain, rest sourced from reference TRBV2 and TRBJ2-3, is EPEVTQTPSHQVTQMGQEVILRCVPISNHLYFYWYRQILGQKVEFLVSFYNNEISEKSEIFDDQFSVERPDGSNFTLKIRSTKLEDSAMYFCADLRTDTQYFGPGTRLTVL.

This chain joins TRBV4-1 and TRBJ2-1; 8 bases line up with TRBD2. J lost 8 bases, V lost 0 bases, and 3 bases had no gene match. The germline V gene has CDR1 MGHRA and CDR2 YSYEKL. This CDR3 is 14 amino acids long. The chain's CDR3 is CASSQDSGVYEQFF. The CDR3 DNA follows: TGCGCCAGCAGCCAAGATAGCGGGGTTTATGAGCAGTTCTTC.

The chain is built from TRBV2 and TRBJ1-2; D possibly corresponds to TRBD1 (6 bases). In germline, CDR1 is SNHLY, CDR2 FYNNEI. The CDR3 extends over 13 amino acids. The V end was cut by 7 bases, the J end by 3 bases, with 12 bases between. CDR3 nucleotides: TGTGCCAGCAAGGGGGGGCTAGACTATGGCTACACCTTC. Translation: CASKGGLDYGYTF. Full variable domain (rest looked up from reference TRBV2 and TRBJ1-2): EPEVTQTPSHQVTQMGQEVILRCVPISNHLYFYWYRQILGQKVEFLVSFYNNEISEKSEIFDDQFSVERPDGSNFTLKIRSTKLEDSAMYFCASKGGLDYGYTFGSGTRLTVV.

The V call is TRBV28, the J call TRBJ2-7; D possibly corresponds to TRBD1 (5 bases). Trimming pared 4 bases from V and 3 bases from J, leaving 37 bases between. This CDR3 spans 22 amino acids. CDR1 MDHEN and CDR2 SYDVKM come from the germline V gene. CDR3 in amino acids: CASSSPPWKTVLDGDKNYEQYF. The CDR3 DNA reads as TGTGCCAGCAGTTCTCCCCCATGGAAGACAGTCCTCGACGGAGACAAAAACTACGAGCAGTACTTC.

The rearrangement links TRBV11-2 to TRBJ2-5, with a tentative D call TRBD2 (5 bases). Trimming removed 2 bases at V and 4 bases at J, with 14 bases between. This CDR3 contains 15 residues. Germline lookup yields CDR1 SGHAT and CDR2 FQNNGV. CDR3 protein: CASSLNAGIPETQYF. The CDR3 bases are TGTGCCAGCAGCTTAAACGCCGGGATTCCAGAGACCCAGTACTTC. The whole variable domain, remainder taken from reference TRBV11-2 and TRBJ2-5, is EAGVAQSPRYKIIEKRQSVAFWCNPISGHATLYWYQQILGQGPKLLIQFQNNGVVDDSQLPKDRFSAERLKGVDSTLKIQPAKLEDSAVYLCASSLNAGIPETQYFGPGTRLLVL.

This clone was seen more than once but under ten times. The chain is built from TRBV5-1 and TRBJ2-7; a weak D match, TRBD1 (6 bases). This CDR3 comprises 12 residues. The V and J ends lost 3 bases and 6 bases respectively, with 10 bases between them. Germline values: CDR1 SGHRS, CDR2 YFSETQ. CDR3: CASSWDTGEQYF. In nucleotides, the CDR3 is TGCGCCAGCAGCTGGGACACAGGCGAGCAGTACTTC.

This clone was seen repeatedly, ten times or more. The chain is built from TRBV28 and TRBJ2-4, with D perhaps matching TRBD2 (5 bases). Germline CDR1 is MDHEN and CDR2 is SYDVKM. Trimming stripped 2 bases from V and 4 bases from J, with 12 bases between. This CDR3 is built from 15 residues. The CDR3 is CASSLRSGLKNIQYF. The CDR3 DNA reads as TGTGCCAGCAGTTTACGAAGCGGATTAAAAAACATTCAGTACTTC.

This chain joins TRBV30 and TRBJ2-7; no reliable D call. The ends were cut back, 0 bases at V and 0 bases at J, with 9 bases in the middle. Per the germline V gene, CDR1 is GTSNPN and CDR2 is SVGIG (reference sequence). The CDR3 has 14 amino acids. The CDR3 sequence: CAWSVQISSYEQYF. Written as DNA, the CDR3 is TGTGCCTGGAGTGTACAGATAAGCTCCTACGAGCAGTACTTC.

This clone came up a few times. The chain is built from TRBV11-3 and TRBJ2-3, with TRBD2 matching over 9 bases. CDR3 size: 16 residues. Germline V gene lookup returns CDR1 SGHNT and CDR2 YENEEA. The junction had 3 bases not matched to a gene; V was cut back by 1 base and J by 1 base. The CDR3 reads CASSLGGGARTDTQYF. The DNA for the CDR3 is TGTGCCAGCAGCTTAGGCGGGGGGGCTCGCACAGATACGCAGTATTTT. Full variable domain (missing parts from reference TRBV11-3 and TRBJ2-3): EAGVVQSPRYKIIEKKQPVAFWCNPISGHNTLYWYLQNLGQGPELLIRYENEEAVDDSQLPKDRFSAERLKGVDSTLKIQPAELGDSAVYLCASSLGGGARTDTQYFGPGTRLTVL.

This chain uses TRBV7-2 with TRBJ1-1; a weak D match, TRBD1 (6 bases). This CDR3 has 13 residues. In germline, CDR1 is SGHTA, CDR2 FQGNSA. V was shortened by 5 bases and J by 10 bases, with 17 bases between the two germline ends. The CDR3 DNA is TGTGCCAGCAGCGCCCACTCAGGGGTGGGAGCTTTCTTT. This translates into CASSAHSGVGAFF.

The chain couples TRBV5-1 to TRBJ2-4; D gene ambiguous. Germline CDR1 reads SGHRS; CDR2 reads YFSETQ. V lost 0 bases and J 3 bases, leaving 4 bases between the germline ends. The CDR3 consists of 13 residues. The chain's CDR3 is CASSLEDKNIQYF. CDR3 coding DNA: TGCGCCAGCAGCTTGGAGGACAAAAACATTCAGTACTTC.

The genes are TRBV5-6 and TRBJ2-7; D gene ambiguous. Trimming removed 0 bases at V and 3 bases at J, with 7 bases between. Per germline, CDR1 SGHDT and CDR2 YYEEEE. The CDR3 covers 13 residues. CDR3 DNA sequence: TGTGCCAGCAGCTTGGGAAACGGCTACGAGCAGTACTTC. Translating it yields CASSLGNGYEQYF.

This clone turned up a few times. The chain recombines TRBV30 with TRBJ2-4; 8 bases fit TRBD2. The CDR3 has 14 amino acids. V was clipped by 3 bases and J by 6 bases; unmatched bases: 7. Germline V gene sequence: CDR1 GTSNPN, CDR2 SVGIG (reference sequence). In nucleotides, the CDR3 is TGTGCCTGGAGCAGACTAGCGCGATTAAACATTCAGTACTTC. Amino acids: CAWSRLARLNIQYF.

This chain joins TRBV28 and TRBJ2-7, with TRBD1 matching over 10 bases. V was clipped by 5 bases and J by 2 bases; unmatched bases: 6. Germline V gene data show CDR1 as MDHEN and CDR2 as SYDVKM. CDR3 size: 15 residues. The CDR3 sequence is CASSPSGTGAYEQYF. CDR3 nucleotide sequence: TGTGCCAGCAGTCCCTCCGGGACAGGGGCCTACGAGCAGTACTTC. Using reference TRBV28 and TRBJ2-7 for the parts outside the CDR3, the full variable domain is DVKVTQSSRYLVKRTGEKVFLECVQDMDHENMFWYRQDPGLGLRLIYFSYDVKMKEKGDIPEGYSVSREKKERFSLILESASTNQTSMYLCASSPSGTGAYEQYFGPGTRLTVT.

V is TRBV4-1 and J is TRBJ2-3; no clear D gene. Trimming stripped 3 bases from V and 1 base from J, with 11 bases between. The germline gives CDR1 MGHRA, CDR2 YSYEKL. This CDR3 has 15 residues. CDR3 sequence: CASSQEKDRTDTQYF. In nucleotides, the CDR3 is TGCGCCAGCAGCCAGGAGAAGGATCGCACAGATACGCAGTATTTT.

This rearrangement joins TRBV10-2 to TRBJ2-3; 10 nucleotides line up with TRBD1. Germline V gene lookup returns CDR1 WSHSY and CDR2 SAAADI. This CDR3 has 14 amino acids. The J segment lost 11 bases and the V segment lost 6 bases, leaving 11 bases of the junction unmatched. The CDR3 DNA follows: TGCGCCAGCAGAGAGGGACAGGGGCTCTCCAAGCAGTATTTT. This translates into CASREGQGLSKQYF.

V usage is TRBV25-1 and J usage is TRBJ1-2; possible D gene TRBD1, 6 bases. Trimming stripped 2 bases from V and 4 bases from J, with 11 bases between. CDR1 and CDR2 (germline): MGHDK, SYGVNS. This CDR3 region has 14 residues. CDR3 protein: CASSETTGAYGYTF. CDR3 in DNA: TGTGCCAGCAGTGAAACGACAGGCGCCTATGGCTACACCTTC.

The V call is TRBV7-9, the J call TRBJ1-1, with TRBD1 matching 7 bases. This CDR3 comprises 15 residues. Germline V CDR1 and CDR2: SEHNR, FQNEAQ (reference sequence). Trimming removed 4 bases from V and 1 base from J; junction bases left unmatched: 6. The CDR3 nucleotides read TGTGCCAGCAGCTCGGACAGGCTTCCGAACACTGAAGCTTTCTTT. This encodes CASSSDRLPNTEAFF.

This clone was seen more than once but under ten times. V usage is TRBV2 and J usage is TRBJ2-3; D might be TRBD2 (5 bases). V shed 6 bases and J shed 0 bases, with 10 bases lying between them. From germline, CDR1 is SNHLY and CDR2 FYNNEI. The length of the CDR3 is 14 residues. The CDR3 sequence is CASSGWRSTDTQYF. Here the CDR3 DNA reads TGTGCCAGCAGCGGTTGGAGGAGCACAGATACGCAGTATTTT.

A few counts support this clone. J is TRBJ2-7 and V is TRBV11-3; D may correspond to TRBD1 or TRBD2 (6 bases each). The CDR3 is 13 amino acids. Trimming took 5 bases from V and 4 from J, leaving 12 bases between them. Germline loops: CDR1 SGHNT, CDR2 YENEEA. The CDR3 coding sequence is TGTGCCAGCAGCGAAGGAGGGGGATACGAGCAGTACTTC. Its protein product is CASSEGGGYEQYF.

In this sample, this clone turned up a few times. The chain employs TRBV5-1 and TRBJ1-1, with 9 bases fitting TRBD1. The V gene end was trimmed by 4 bases and the J gene end by 0 bases; junction bases not matched to a gene: 1. The germline gives CDR1 SGHRS, CDR2 YFSETQ. This CDR3 has 14 amino acids. CDR3 protein: CASSGQGMNTEAFF. The DNA of the CDR3 is TGCGCCAGCAGCGGACAGGGGATGAACACTGAAGCTTTCTTT.

The chain recombines TRBV9 with TRBJ2-3; no definite D call. The V gene's germline CDR1 is SGDLS and CDR2 YYNGEE. Trimming shortened V by 4 bases and J by 2 bases, and 2 bases separated the two germline ends. This CDR3 is built from 11 residues. The DNA of the CDR3 is TGTGCCAGCAGCTCCACAGATACGCAGTATTTT. Translation: CASSSTDTQYF.

This clone was counted ten times or more. The chain combines TRBV7-3 with TRBJ1-1, with TRBD1 as a possible D gene (5 bases). The CDR3 has 16 amino acids. Germline V gene data show CDR1 as SGHTA and CDR2 as FQGTGA. Between the trimmed V and J ends, which lost 5 bases and 4 bases, there was a span of 20 bases. The CDR3: CASSPSGVGGSTEAFF. For the CDR3, the DNA is TGTGCCAGCAGCCCCAGCGGGGTGGGGGGTAGCACTGAAGCTTTCTTT.

V gene TRBV5-1 combines with J gene TRBJ2-1; 9 bases are shared with TRBD2. The CDR3 totals 14 residues. Germline V gives CDR1 SGHRS, CDR2 YFSETQ. V shed 4 bases and J 8 bases; nucleotides not matched to a gene: 7. The CDR3 region has the DNA TGCGCCAGCAGCCCAGGACTAGCGTGGGATGAGCAGTTCTTC. Protein sequence: CASSPGLAWDEQFF.

This clone came up a few times. The rearrangement links TRBV12-5 to TRBJ2-7; D not resolved. V lost 3 bases and J 4 bases, leaving 4 bases between the germline ends. This CDR3 region has 11 residues. The germline V gene has CDR1 LGHNT and CDR2 FRNRAP. The DNA of the CDR3 is TGTGCTAGTGGTTTAAATTACGAGCAGTACTTC. This codes for CASGLNYEQYF.

This clone has a single count. The rearrangement joins TRBV29-1 to TRBJ2-1, with D tentatively TRBD1 (5 bases). This CDR3 is built from 14 residues. V was trimmed by 5 bases and J by 0 bases, leaving 11 bases between them. Germline values: CDR1 SQVTM, CDR2 ANQGSEA. The CDR3 DNA follows: TGCAGCGTTCAGGGCGGCAACTCCTACAATGAGCAGTTCTTC. Translation: CSVQGGNSYNEQFF.

V usage is TRBV5-6 and J usage is TRBJ1-5, with a weak D call TRBD1 (5 bases). V was pared by 4 bases and J by 7 bases, with 12 bases between. The CDR3 is 13 amino acids. The germline CDR1 and CDR2 sequences are SGHDT and YYEEEE. CDR3 nucleotides: TGTGCCAGCAGCGCCCAGGGAAGCCAGCCCCAGCATTTT. Amino acid sequence: CASSAQGSQPQHF.

V usage is TRBV5-1 and J usage is TRBJ1-2; D is undetermined. V was pared by 2 bases and J by 3 bases, with 8 bases between. CDR1 SGHRS and CDR2 YFSETQ come from the germline V gene. The CDR3 has 13 amino acids. CDR3: CASSFPQHYGYTF. The DNA of the CDR3 is TGCGCCAGCAGCTTCCCACAGCACTATGGCTACACCTTC.